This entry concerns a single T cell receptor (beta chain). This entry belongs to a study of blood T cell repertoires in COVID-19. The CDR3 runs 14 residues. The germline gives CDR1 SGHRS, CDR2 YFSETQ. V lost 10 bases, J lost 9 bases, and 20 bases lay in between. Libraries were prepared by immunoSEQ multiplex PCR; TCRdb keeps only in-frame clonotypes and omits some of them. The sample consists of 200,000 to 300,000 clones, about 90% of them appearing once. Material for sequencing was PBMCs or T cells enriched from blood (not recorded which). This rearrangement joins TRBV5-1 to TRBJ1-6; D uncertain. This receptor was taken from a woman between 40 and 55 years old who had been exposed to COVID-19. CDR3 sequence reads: CAVPTPVQASPLHF. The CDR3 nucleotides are TGCGCCGTCCCGACCCCCGTGCAGGCTTCACCCCTCCACTTT.